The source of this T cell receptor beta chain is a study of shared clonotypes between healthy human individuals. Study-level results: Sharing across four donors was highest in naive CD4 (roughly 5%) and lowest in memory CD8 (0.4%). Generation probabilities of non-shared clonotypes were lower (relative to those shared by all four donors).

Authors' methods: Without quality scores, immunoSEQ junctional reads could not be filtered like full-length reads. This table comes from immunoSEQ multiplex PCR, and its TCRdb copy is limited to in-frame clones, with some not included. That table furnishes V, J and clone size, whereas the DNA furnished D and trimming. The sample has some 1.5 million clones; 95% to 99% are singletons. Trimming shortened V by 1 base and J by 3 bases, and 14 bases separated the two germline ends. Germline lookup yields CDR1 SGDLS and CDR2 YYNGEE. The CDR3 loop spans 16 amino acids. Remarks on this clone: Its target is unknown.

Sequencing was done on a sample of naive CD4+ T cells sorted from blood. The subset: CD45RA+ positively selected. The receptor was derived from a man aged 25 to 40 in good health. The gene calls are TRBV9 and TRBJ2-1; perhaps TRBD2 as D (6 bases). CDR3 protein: CASSVIEGGLYNEQFF. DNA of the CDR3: TGTGCCAGCAGCGTAATTGAGGGAGGTCTCTACAATGAGCAGTTCTTC.